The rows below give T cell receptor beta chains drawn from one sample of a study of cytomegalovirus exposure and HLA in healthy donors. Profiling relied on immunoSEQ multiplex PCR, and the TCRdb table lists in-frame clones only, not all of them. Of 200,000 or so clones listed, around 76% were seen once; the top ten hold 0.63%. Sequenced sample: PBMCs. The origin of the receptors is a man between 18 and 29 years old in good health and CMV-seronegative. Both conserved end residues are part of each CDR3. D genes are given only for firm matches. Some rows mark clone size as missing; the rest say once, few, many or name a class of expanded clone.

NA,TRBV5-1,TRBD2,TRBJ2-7,CASSSPGLAGGGTYEQYF,TGCGCCAGCAGCTCTCCGGGACTAGCGGGAGGAGGGACCTACGAGCAGTACTTC
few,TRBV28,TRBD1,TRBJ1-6,CASRPQGVYNSPLHF,TGTGCCAGCAGGCCTCAGGGGGTGTATAATTCACCCCTCCACTTT
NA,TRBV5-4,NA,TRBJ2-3,CASSLDGLQSSFTDTQYF,TGTGCCAGCAGCTTGGACGGACTGCAGAGCTCCTTCACAGATACGCAGTATTTT
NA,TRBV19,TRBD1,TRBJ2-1,CASSRGGPVGEQFF,TGTGCCAGTAGTAGAGGGGGCCCTGTGGGGGAGCAGTTCTTC
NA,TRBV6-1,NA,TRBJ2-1,CASSYNSGNEQFF,TGTGCCAGCAGTTATAATAGCGGCAATGAGCAGTTCTTC
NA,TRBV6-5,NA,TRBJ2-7,CASSYSLSYEQYF,TGTGCCAGCAGTTACTCCCTTTCCTACGAGCAGTACTTC
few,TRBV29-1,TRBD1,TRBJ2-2,CSVGWTGNTGELFF,TGCAGCGTTGGGTGGACAGGGAACACCGGGGAGCTGTTTTTT
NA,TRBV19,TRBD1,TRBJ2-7,CASSITGTANYEQYF,TGTGCCAGTAGTATAACCGGGACAGCTAACTACGAGCAGTACTTC
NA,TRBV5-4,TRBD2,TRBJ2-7,CASSSGTSGSTYEQYF,TGTGCCAGCAGCTCGGGGACTAGCGGGAGCACCTACGAGCAGTACTTC
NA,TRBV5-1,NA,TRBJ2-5,CASSLGQHETQYF,TGCGCCAGCAGCTTGGGACAGCACGAGACCCAGTACTTC
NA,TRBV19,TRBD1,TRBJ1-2,CASTRDSYGYTF,TGTGCCAGTACCCGGGACAGCTATGGCTACACCTTC
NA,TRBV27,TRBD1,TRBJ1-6,CASSLWGQGDSPLHF,TGTGCCAGCAGTTTATGGGGGCAGGGGGACTCACCCCTCCACTTT
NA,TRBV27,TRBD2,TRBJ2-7,CASSSPRGGWLHEQYF,TGTGCCAGCAGTTCCCCCCGGGGGGGGTGGCTCCACGAGCAGTACTTC
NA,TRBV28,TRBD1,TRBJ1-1,CASSLYGQGTNTEAFF,TGTGCCAGCAGTCTATACGGACAGGGCACGAACACTGAAGCTTTCTTT
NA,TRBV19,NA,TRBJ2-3,CASSPLGRGQNDSTDAQYF,TGTGCCAGTAGTCCCCTTGGGAGAGGCCAGAATGACTCCACAGATGCGCAGTATTTT
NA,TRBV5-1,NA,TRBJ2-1,CASSIPTSGSYNEQFF,TGCGCCAGCAGCATTCCGACCAGCGGATCCTACAATGAGCAGTTCTTC
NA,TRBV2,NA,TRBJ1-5,CASAGNYNQPQHF,TGTGCCAGCGCCGGGAATTACAATCAGCCCCAGCATTTT
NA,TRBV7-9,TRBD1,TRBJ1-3,CASSLGQGLSGNTIYF,TGTGCCAGCAGCTTGGGACAGGGGCTCTCTGGAAACACCATATATTTT
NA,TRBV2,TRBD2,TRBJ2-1,CASRRLAGLGEQFF,TGTGCCAGCAGACGACTAGCGGGATTGGGTGAGCAGTTCTTC
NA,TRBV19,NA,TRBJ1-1,CASSIRGVSTEAFF,TGTGCCAGTAGTATACGAGGAGTTAGCACTGAAGCTTTCTTT
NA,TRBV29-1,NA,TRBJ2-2,CSVERDTGELFF,TGCAGCGTTGAGCGCGACACCGGGGAGCTGTTTTTT
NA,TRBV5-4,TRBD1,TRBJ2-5,CASSSGQGARETQYF,TGTGCCAGCAGCTCGGGACAGGGGGCCCGGGAGACCCAGTACTTC
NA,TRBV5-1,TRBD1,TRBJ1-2,CASSPQTGGGGYTF,TGCGCCAGCAGCCCTCAGACAGGGGGCGGTGGCTACACCTTC
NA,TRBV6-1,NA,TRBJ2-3,CASSSPYSTDTQYF,TGTGCCAGCAGTTCGCCTTACTCCACAGATACGCAGTATTTT
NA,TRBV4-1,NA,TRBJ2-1,CASSQDWTGVYNEQFF,TGCGCCAGCAGCCAAGACTGGACTGGGGTTTACAATGAGCAGTTCTTC
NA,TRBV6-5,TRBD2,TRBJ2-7,CASSYSLLAGGSEQYF,TGTGCCAGCAGTTACTCTCTCCTAGCGGGAGGGTCCGAGCAGTACTTC
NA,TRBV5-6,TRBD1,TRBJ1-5,CASSLQGAGNQPQHF,TGTGCCAGCAGCTTGCAGGGGGCTGGCAATCAGCCCCAGCATTTT
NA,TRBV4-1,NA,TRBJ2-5,CASGSGYGQETQYF,TGCGCCAGTGGTTCGGGGTACGGGCAAGAGACCCAGTACTTC
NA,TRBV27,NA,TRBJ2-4,CASSSLGDGSAKNIQYF,TGTGCCAGCAGTTCCCTGGGCGACGGGAGCGCCAAAAACATTCAGTACTTC
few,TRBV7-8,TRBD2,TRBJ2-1,CASSPSAGGGYNEQFF,TGTGCCAGCAGCCCCTCAGCGGGAGGCGGGTACAATGAGCAGTTCTTC
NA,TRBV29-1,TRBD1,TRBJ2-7,CSVAGQVTGEQYF,TGCAGCGTGGCGGGACAGGTGACCGGGGAGCAGTACTTC
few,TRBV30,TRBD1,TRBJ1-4,CAWSGTGINEKLFF,TGTGCCTGGAGCGGGACAGGGATTAATGAAAAACTGTTTTTT
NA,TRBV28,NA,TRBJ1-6,CASSSPGLTYNSPLHF,TGTGCCAGCAGCAGTCCGGGACTGACGTATAATTCACCCCTCCACTTT